Reported below is one T cell receptor beta chain. Its antigen is unknown. The data originate from a study of a mutant IDH1 vaccine in newly diagnosed glioma. As for the study in general: Patients received vaccination from 4-6 weeks after radiotherapy alone, or with temozolomide cycles. The treated population exhibited a male proportion of about 60%, a female proportion of about 38%, and a mean age of about 40 years.

Time point in this sample: week 23, last vaccination. Each dose delivered 300 ug of mutant IDH1 20-mer peptide subcutaneously with imiquimod. Only in-frame clones appear in the TCRdb table, and some are missing; sequencing was by immunoSEQ multiplex PCR. The sample includes 60,000 or so clones, around 80% of them seen just once. Germline V lookup: CDR1 SQVTM, CDR2 ANQGSEA. The CDR3 totals 10 residues. V lost 7 bases and J 9 bases, leaving 10 bases between the germline ends. This chain joins TRBV29-1 and TRBJ1-5, with D hard to call. This clonotype originated in a woman in her 40s with glioma. Some clones in this sample may be carry-over from other donors' samples. Sequenced material: PBMCs, taken from a glioma patient whose treatment included an IDH1 peptide vaccine. CDR3 DNA: TGCAGCGCTCCTTCCCCGCCCCAGCATTTT. Translation: CSAPSPPQHF. The variable domain in full, with the rest retrieved from reference TRBV29-1 and TRBJ1-5, is SAVISQKPSRDICQRGTSLTIQCQVDSQVTMMFWYRQQPGQSLTLIATANQGSEATYESGFVIDKFPISRPNLTFSTLTVSNMSPEDSSIYLCSAPSPPQHFGDGTRLSIL.